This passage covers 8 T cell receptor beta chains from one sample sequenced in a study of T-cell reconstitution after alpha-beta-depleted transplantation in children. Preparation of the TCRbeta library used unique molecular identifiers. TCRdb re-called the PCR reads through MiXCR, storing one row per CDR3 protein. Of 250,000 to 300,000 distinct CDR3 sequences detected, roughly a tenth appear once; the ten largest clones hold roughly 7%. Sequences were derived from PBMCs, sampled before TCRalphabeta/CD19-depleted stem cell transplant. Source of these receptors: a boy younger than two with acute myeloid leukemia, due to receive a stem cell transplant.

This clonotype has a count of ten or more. CDR3 sequence (DNA): TGCAGTGCTAGAGTTAGCGGCGGGAGGGCCGCAGATACGCAGTATTTT. Amino acid sequence: CSARVSGGRAADTQYF. The rearrangement joins TRBV20-1 to TRBJ2-3, with 9 positions matching TRBD2. The CDR3 totals 16 residues. Germline loops: CDR1 DFQATT, CDR2 SNEGSKA (reference sequence). Trimming took 1 base from V and 4 from J; bases not matched to a gene: 9.

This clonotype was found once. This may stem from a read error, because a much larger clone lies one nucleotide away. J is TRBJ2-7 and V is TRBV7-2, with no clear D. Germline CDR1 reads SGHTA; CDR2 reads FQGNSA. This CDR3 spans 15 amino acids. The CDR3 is CASSLAGNGLGERYF. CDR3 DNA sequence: TGTGCCAGCAGCTTAGCAGGGAACGGGCTGGGCGAGCGGTACTTC.

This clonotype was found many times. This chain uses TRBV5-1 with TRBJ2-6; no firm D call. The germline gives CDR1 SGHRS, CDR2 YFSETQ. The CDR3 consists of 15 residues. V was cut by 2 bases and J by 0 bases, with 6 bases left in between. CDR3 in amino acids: CASSFPVSGANVLTF. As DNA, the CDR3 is TGCGCCAGCAGCTTCCCCGTCTCTGGGGCCAACGTCCTGACTTTC.

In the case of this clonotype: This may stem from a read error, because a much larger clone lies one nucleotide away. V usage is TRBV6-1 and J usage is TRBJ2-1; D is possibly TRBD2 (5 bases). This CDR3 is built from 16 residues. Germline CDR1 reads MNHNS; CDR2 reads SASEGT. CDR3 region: CASSDVTGSFYNGQFF. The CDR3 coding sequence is TGTGCCAGCAGTGACGTGACGGGGTCTTTCTACAATGGGCAGTTCTTC.

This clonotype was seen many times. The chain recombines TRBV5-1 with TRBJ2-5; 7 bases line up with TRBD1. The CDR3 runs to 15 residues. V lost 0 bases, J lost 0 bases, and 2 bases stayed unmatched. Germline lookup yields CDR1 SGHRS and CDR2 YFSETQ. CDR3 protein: CASSLAGQYQETQYF. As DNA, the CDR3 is TGCGCCAGCAGCTTGGCGGGACAGTACCAAGAGACCCAGTACTTC.

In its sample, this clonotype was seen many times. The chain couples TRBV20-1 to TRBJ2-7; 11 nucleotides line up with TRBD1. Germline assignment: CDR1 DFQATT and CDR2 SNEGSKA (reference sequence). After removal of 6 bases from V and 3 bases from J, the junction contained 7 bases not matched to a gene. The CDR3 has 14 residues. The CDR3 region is CSAPRDRGNYEQYF. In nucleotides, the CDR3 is TGCAGTGCGCCCCGGGACAGGGGGAACTACGAGCAGTACTTC.

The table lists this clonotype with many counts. DNA of the CDR3: TGCGCCAGCAGCTTGACAGGGGGCTTCTACGAGCAGTACTTC. It codes for CASSLTGGFYEQYF. The chain links TRBV5-1 to TRBJ2-7, with 9 positions matching TRBD1. V was pared by 1 base and J by 3 bases, with 2 bases of the junction left unmatched. CDR1 and CDR2 (germline): SGHRS, YFSETQ. CDR3 length equals 14 residues.

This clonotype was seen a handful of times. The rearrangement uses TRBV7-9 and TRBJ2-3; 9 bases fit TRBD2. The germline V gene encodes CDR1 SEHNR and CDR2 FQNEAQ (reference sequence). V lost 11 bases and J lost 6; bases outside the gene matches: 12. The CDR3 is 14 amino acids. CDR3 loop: CAVSGGRAWDTQYF. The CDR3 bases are TGTGCCGTCTCCGGCGGGAGGGCCTGGGATACGCAGTATTTT.